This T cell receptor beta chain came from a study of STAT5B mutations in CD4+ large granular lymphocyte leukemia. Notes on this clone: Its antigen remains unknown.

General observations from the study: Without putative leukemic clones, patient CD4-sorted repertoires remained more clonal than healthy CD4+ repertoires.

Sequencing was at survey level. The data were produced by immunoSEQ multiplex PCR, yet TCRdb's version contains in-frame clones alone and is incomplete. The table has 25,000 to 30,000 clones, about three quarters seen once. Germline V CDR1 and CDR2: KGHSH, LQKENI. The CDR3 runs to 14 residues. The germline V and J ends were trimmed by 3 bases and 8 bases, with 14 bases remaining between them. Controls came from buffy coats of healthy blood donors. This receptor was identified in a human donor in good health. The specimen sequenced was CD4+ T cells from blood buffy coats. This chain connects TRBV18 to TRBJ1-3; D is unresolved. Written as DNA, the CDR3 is TGTGCCAGCTCACCCGGACCGGGGTTTGACACCATATATTTT. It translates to CASSPGPGFDTIYF.